This T cell receptor (beta chain) was identified during a study of T cells in Graves' hyperthyroidism and ophthalmopathy. Study information: Before any treatment, at initial diagnosis, peripheral blood was collected.

These patients, aged 18 to 65, had recently diagnosed hyperthyroidism lasting under 2 months. Diagnoses were established using clinical symptoms, serum thyroxine and TRAb, thyroid ultrasound and orbital computed tomography. V lost 4 bases, J lost 2 bases, and 11 bases stayed unmatched. The germline gives CDR1 SGHAT, CDR2 FQNNGV. This CDR3 is built from 17 residues. A remark on this clonotype: The target antigen is unknown.

RNA transcripts were the template for amplifying TCR beta CDR3 regions. Primed by the HTBI set, a first-round RT-PCR was run on the TCR CDR3. TCRdb reprocessed the multiplex PCR reads via MiXCR and lists one record per CDR3 protein. The data show roughly 510,000 distinct CDR3 sequences, around 20% seen once. Study conclusions and caveats: The model forecast ophthalmopathy, anticipating it by a median roughly 6 months before onset.

This rearrangement joins TRBV11-2 to TRBJ2-7, with 10 bases matching TRBD1. Sample: blood. The source of this sequence is a man between 18 and 29 years old with Graves' hyperthyroidism. The DNA of the CDR3 is TGTGCCAGCAGCTCCTACCTACTGGGACAGGGGACCTACGAGCAGTACTTC. Its protein product is CASSSYLLGQGTYEQYF.